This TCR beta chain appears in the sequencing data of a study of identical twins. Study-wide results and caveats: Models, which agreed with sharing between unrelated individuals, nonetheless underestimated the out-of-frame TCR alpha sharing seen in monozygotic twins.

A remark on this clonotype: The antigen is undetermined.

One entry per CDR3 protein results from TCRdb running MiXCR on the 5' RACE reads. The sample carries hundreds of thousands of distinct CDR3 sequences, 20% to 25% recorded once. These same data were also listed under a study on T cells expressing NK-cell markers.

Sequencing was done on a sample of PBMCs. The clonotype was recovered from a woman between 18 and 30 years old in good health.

The CDR3: CASSRGAGVGTQYF. The CDR3 region has the DNA TGTGCCAGCAGCAGGGGGGCCGGGGTAGGAACCCAGTACTTC. J is TRBJ2-5 and V is TRBV27; TRBD1 might be the D (7 bases). The V gene's germline CDR1 is MNHEY and CDR2 SMNVEV (reference sequence). This CDR3 comprises 14 residues. V was shortened by 6 bases and J by 8 bases, with 19 bases between the two germline ends.